This entry features one TCR beta chain sequence. The germline V and J ends were trimmed by 4 bases and 0 bases, with 15 bases remaining between them. There are 16 residues in the CDR3. Germline loops: CDR1 SGHNT, CDR2 YYREEE (reference sequence). This sample is part of a study of blood T cell repertoires in COVID-19. Sequenced by immunoSEQ multiplex PCR; TCRdb stores in-frame clones only, minus some. The table includes fewer than 200,000 clones, around nine tenths detected once. J is TRBJ2-3 and V is TRBV5-4, with D unclear. Sequencing used peripheral blood. The TCR was taken from a middle-aged man with active or convalescent COVID-19. This CDR3 is CASSRKTNPSTDTQYF. The CDR3 nucleotides read TGTGCCAGCAGCAGGAAGACAAATCCTAGCACAGATACGCAGTATTTT.